The clone carrying this T cell receptor beta chain occurred once. The sample is drawn from a study of sequential checkpoint blockade in melanoma. Study in general: TCRbeta immunosequencing was performed on DNA from approximately 93 pretreatment melanoma tumor samples.

The CDR3 has 12 amino acids. Trimming pared 7 bases from V and 8 bases from J, leaving 14 bases between. Germline V gene sequence: CDR1 LNHDA, CDR2 SQIVND (reference sequence). Data came from immunoSEQ multiplex PCR; TCRdb stores just in-frame clones and leaves some out. The data show about 3,000 clones, 20% to 25% seen once. Described treatment: randomized to nivolumab then ipilimumab (arm A) or the reverse (arm B). Patients had received no earlier DNA-damaging chemotherapy. Sequenced material: tumor tissue (inferred from file names), taken from a patient given nivolumab and ipilimumab in sequence. This TCR came from a human donor with melanoma. The chain is built from TRBV19 and TRBJ1-2; D remains ambiguous. Here the CDR3 DNA reads TGTGCCAGTACCAGGACTGTCGGGGGCTACACCTTC. Translation: CASTRTVGGYTF. The full variable domain, its missing parts supplied by reference TRBV19 and TRBJ1-2, is DGGITQSPKYLFRKEGQNVTLSCEQNLNHDAMYWYRQDPGQGLRLIYYSQIVNDFQKGDIAEGYSVSREKKESFPLTVTSAQKNPTAFYLCASTRTVGGYTFGSGTRLTVV.